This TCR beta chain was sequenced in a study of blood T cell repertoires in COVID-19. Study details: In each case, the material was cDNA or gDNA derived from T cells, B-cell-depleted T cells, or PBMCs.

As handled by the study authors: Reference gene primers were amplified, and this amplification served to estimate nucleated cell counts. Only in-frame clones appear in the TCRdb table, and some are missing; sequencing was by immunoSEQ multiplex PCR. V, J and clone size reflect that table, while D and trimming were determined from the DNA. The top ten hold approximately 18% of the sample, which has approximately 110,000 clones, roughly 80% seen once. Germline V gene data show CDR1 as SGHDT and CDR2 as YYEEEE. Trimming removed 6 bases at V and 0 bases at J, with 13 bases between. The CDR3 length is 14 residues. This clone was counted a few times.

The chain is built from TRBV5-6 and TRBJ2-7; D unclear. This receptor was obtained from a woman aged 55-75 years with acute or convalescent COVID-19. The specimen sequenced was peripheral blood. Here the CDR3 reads CASTFRYPSYEQYF. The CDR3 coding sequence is TGTGCCAGCACCTTCAGGTACCCCTCCTACGAGCAGTACTTC.